Shown below are 15 T cell receptor beta chains from a single sample sequenced in a study of PD-1 blockade in classical Hodgkin lymphoma. Every patient relapsed after autologous stem cell transplantation, and brentuximab vedotin exposure varied. Profiled with immunoSEQ multiplex PCR; TCRdb holds only in-frame clones, not every one. The sample includes 75,000 to 100,000 clones, approximately 80% of them seen just once. Sequencing used peripheral blood mononuclear cells (PBMCs), obtained before the second cycle of nivolumab. The receptors stem from a human donor with classical Hodgkin lymphoma.

This chain links TRBV27 with TRBJ1-2; TRBD1 matches at 7 bases. Germline CDR1 and CDR2: MNHEY and SMNVEV (reference sequence). V lost 2 bases and J lost 7; bases outside the gene matches: 7. The CDR3 is made up of 14 amino acids. DNA for the CDR3: TGTGCCAGCAGTTTACAATACAGGGGCCTTGGCTACACCTTC. It specifies CASSLQYRGLGYTF.

The chain couples TRBV11-3 to TRBJ2-5, with unresolved D. The germline V gene has CDR1 SGHNT and CDR2 YENEEA. V was cut by 1 base and J by 3 bases, with 6 bases left in between. The CDR3 extends over 13 amino acids. This CDR3 is CASSLGPEETQYF. In nucleotides, the CDR3 is TGTGCCAGCAGCTTAGGGCCGGAAGAGACCCAGTACTTC.

The CDR3 DNA reads TGTGCCAGCAGCATGGGACTAGCGGGAGGCGGGGAGCTGTTTTTT. Residues: CASSMGLAGGGELFF. The chain couples TRBV9 to TRBJ2-2, with 15 bases aligning to TRBD2. CDR3 size: 15 residues. Unmatched junction bases numbered 2, after V lost 4 bases and J lost 7 bases. Germline-derived CDR1 and CDR2 are SGDLS and YYNGEE.

V and J are TRBV6-5 and TRBJ1-1, with D possibly being TRBD1 (5 bases). CDR1 MNHEY and CDR2 SVGAGI come from the germline V gene. CDR3 length: 13 amino acids. The V gene lost 2 bases and the J gene lost 3 bases, with 7 bases spanning the gap. The CDR3 nucleotides are TGTGCCAGCAGTTACCTGACAGACACTGAAGCTTTCTTT. This codes for CASSYLTDTEAFF.

The chain joins TRBV7-8 to TRBJ2-2; no firm D call. The CDR3 loop spans 13 amino acids. Germline V lookup: CDR1 SGHVS, CDR2 FQNEAQ. Deletions cut 5 bases from V and 6 bases from J, with 10 bases between. The CDR3 nucleotides read TGTGCCAGCAGCCACCCTAGGGCCGGGGAGCTGTTTTTT. It specifies CASSHPRAGELFF.

The V and J genes are TRBV11-2 and TRBJ2-7; no clear D gene. CDR1 SGHAT and CDR2 FQNNGV come from the germline V gene. The CDR3 totals 11 residues. V dropped 8 bases and J dropped 3 bases, with 8 bases sitting between them. This chain's CDR3 is CASLMSYEQYF. Written as DNA, the CDR3 is TGTGCCAGCCTCATGAGCTACGAGCAGTACTTC.

The V call is TRBV10-3, the J call TRBJ1-1; tentatively, D is TRBD1 (5 bases). V was clipped by 5 bases and J by 6 bases, with 10 bases between them. The CDR3 runs 12 residues. CDR1 is ENHRY and CDR2 is SYGVKD in the germline V gene. DNA for the CDR3: TGTGCCATCAGTAAGACAGATTCTGAAGCTTTCTTT. It yields the protein CAISKTDSEAFF.

V gene TRBV5-6 combines with J gene TRBJ1-2; D is possibly TRBD1 (5 bases). The CDR3 runs 14 residues. V was cut by 4 bases and J by 4 bases, with 14 bases left in between. Per germline, CDR1 SGHDT and CDR2 YYEEEE. Written as DNA, the CDR3 is TGTGCCAGCAGCCTGGGTGGAGGGACCTATGGCTACACCTTC. Protein product: CASSLGGGTYGYTF.

V usage is TRBV2 and J usage is TRBJ2-3; tentatively, D is TRBD2 (5 bases). The CDR3 runs 12 residues. Germline CDR1 and CDR2: SNHLY and FYNNEI. V lost 7 bases and J lost 6, with 11 bases in between. In DNA, the CDR3 is TGTGCCAGCAACGAGGGAGTGGATACGCAGTATTTT. Protein sequence: CASNEGVDTQYF.

The chain couples TRBV10-3 to TRBJ2-7, with 13 bases matching TRBD2. V lost 0 bases and J lost 7; bases outside the gene matches: 6. CDR3 length equals 16 residues. Germline V CDR1 and CDR2: ENHRY, SYGVKD. The chain's CDR3 is CAISESLAGGPGEQYF. The CDR3 DNA reads TGTGCCATCAGTGAGTCACTAGCGGGAGGGCCGGGGGAGCAGTACTTC.

V gene TRBV29-1 combines with J gene TRBJ2-1; a possible D gene is TRBD1 (6 bases). CDR3 length: 15 amino acids. Germline V lookup: CDR1 SQVTM, CDR2 ANQGSEA. V lost 6 bases and J lost 0, with 15 bases in between. The CDR3 sequence is CSVKQGLGSYNEQFF. CDR3 nucleotide sequence: TGCAGCGTCAAACAGGGATTAGGCTCCTACAATGAGCAGTTCTTC.

The chain links TRBV29-1 to TRBJ2-2; a possible D gene is TRBD2 (5 bases). Germline assignment: CDR1 SQVTM and CDR2 ANQGSEA. Between the trimmed V and J ends, which lost 3 bases and 1 base, there was a span of 6 bases. The CDR3 sequence is 13 residues long. This CDR3 reads CSVDRGNTGELFF. The CDR3 nucleotides are TGCAGCGTTGATCGGGGGAACACCGGGGAGCTGTTTTTT.

Many counts were recorded for this clone. The chain links TRBV7-3 to TRBJ2-2; TRBD2 agrees at 7 bases. V gave up 8 bases and J gave up 2 bases; unmatched junction bases: 8. Germline-derived CDR1 and CDR2 are SGHTA and FQGTGA. This CDR3 is built from 15 residues. The CDR3 loop is CASSPLAENTGELFF. CDR3 DNA: TGTGCCAGCTCCCCCCTAGCGGAAAACACCGGGGAGCTGTTTTTT.

V and J are TRBV18 and TRBJ2-3, with 9 positions matching TRBD2. Germline assignment: CDR1 KGHSH and CDR2 LQKENI. This CDR3 region has 14 residues. J was trimmed by 5 bases and V by 3 bases; bases with no gene match: 3. CDR3 nucleotides: TGTGCCAGCTCACCGAAAGCGGGAGGAGATACGCAGTATTTT. It translates to CASSPKAGGDTQYF.

V gene TRBV18 combines with J gene TRBJ1-4; a possible D gene is TRBD1 (5 bases). Trimming cost V 3 bases and J 8 bases, with 13 bases left between them. The CDR3 extends over 14 amino acids. Germline V gives CDR1 KGHSH, CDR2 LQKENI. CDR3 DNA: TGTGCCAGCTCACCCGGGACGGGACCAGAAAAACTGTTTTTT. Residues: CASSPGTGPEKLFF. The entire variable domain, with the rest obtained from reference TRBV18 and TRBJ1-4, is as follows: NAGVMQNPRHLVRRRGQEARLRCSPMKGHSHVYWYRQLPEEGLKFMVYLQKENIIDESGMPKERFSAEFPKEGPSILRIQQVVRGDSAAYFCASSPGTGPEKLFFGSGTQLSVL.